The clone carrying this T cell receptor (beta chain) occurred a few times. Its target is unknown. The data stem from a study of identical twins. Whole-study findings and limits: Cord blood beta clonotypes present at high abundance carried fewer insertions; no such pattern appeared in memory repertoires.

This CDR3 region has 16 residues. Trimming stripped 4 bases from V and 3 bases from J, with 18 bases between. The germline V gene encodes CDR1 SEHNR and CDR2 FQNEAQ (reference sequence). MiXCR, run by TCRdb on the 5' RACE reads, gives a single entry per CDR3 protein. The profile shows some 760,000 distinct CDR3 sequences, 18% of them singletons. This same sample was also taken into another study, of T cells expressing NK-cell markers. That publication notes: Seven of the eight sequenced donors were classified as HCMV-seropositive, and one was classified as seronegative.

The sequenced sample consisted of PBMCs. The chain recombines TRBV7-9 with TRBJ2-5; tentatively, D is TRBD2 (7 bases). The receptor was isolated from a woman between 18 and 29 years old in good health. The CDR3 DNA is TGTGCCAGCAGCTGGACTATACGGGGGGCGGAAGAGACCCAGTACTTC. Translation gives CASSWTIRGAEETQYF. Looking up the rest from reference TRBV7-9 and TRBJ2-5 gives the full variable domain: DTGVSQNPRHKITKRGQNVTFRCDPISEHNRLYWYRQTLGQGPEFLTYFQNEAQLEKSRLLSDRFSAERPKGSFSTLEIQRTEQGDSAMYLCASSWTIRGAEETQYFGPGTRLLVL.